The T cell receptor (beta chain) described here comes from a study of Graves' ophthalmopathy and Graves' hyperthyroidism. This CDR3 has 13 residues. The germline gives CDR1 DFQATT, CDR2 SNEGSKA (reference sequence). This clonotype occurred many times. RNA transcripts provided the template for amplifying TCR beta CDR3 regions. Second-round multiplex PCR came after first-round RT-PCR with HTBI primers. TCRdb itself ran the multiplex PCR reads through MiXCR, one entry per CDR3 protein. The sample lists about 410,000 distinct CDR3 sequences, around 19% seen once, with 1.6% in the top ten. This TCR derives from a young woman with Graves' ophthalmopathy. Sample: peripheral blood. V gene TRBV20-1 combines with J gene TRBJ2-7, with 8 bases lining up with TRBD1. The CDR3 loop is CRARDRSSYEQYF. The DNA of the CDR3 is TGCCGCGCTCGGGACAGGAGCTCCTACGAGCAGTACTTC.